This TCR beta chain was obtained from a study of blood T cell repertoires in COVID-19. Study summary: Acute and convalescent COVID-19 specimens originated in the United States, Italy and Spain. The analysed material was cDNA or gDNA that came from T cells, B-cell-depleted T cells, or PBMCs.

From germline, CDR1 is SGHTA and CDR2 FQGNSA. Between the trimmed V and J ends, which lost 5 bases and 0 bases, there was a span of 12 bases. The CDR3 extends over 15 amino acids. Clones were read by immunoSEQ multiplex PCR, and TCRdb kept only the in-frame ones, dropping some. The sample has about 220,000 clones; approximately 86% are singletons. The chain combines TRBV7-2 with TRBJ2-3; D not certain. Sequencing was carried out using PBMCs or T cells enriched from blood (not recorded which). The source of this sequence is a woman between 50 and 59 years old with acute COVID-19. The CDR3 coding sequence is TGTGCCAGCAGCCCCCGACTGACTAGCACAGATACGCAGTATTTT. It codes for CASSPRLTSTDTQYF.